This T cell receptor (beta chain) was retrieved from a study of CD8+CD57+ T cells in acquired aplastic anemia. Study-level background: Recorded DNA amounts for sorted CD4+ and CD8+ cells had an average of around 3.5 ug. Overall study results and limits: The number of CD8+ CDR3 sequences shared by patients and controls was twenty-nine. Significant differences in CD8+ Simpson's diversity were not observed between patients and controls.

This clonotype was detected ten times or more. What it binds is not known. There are 15 residues in the CDR3. Germline V gives CDR1 MNHEY, CDR2 SVGAGI. Trimming pared 4 bases from V and 1 base from J, leaving 11 bases between. Sequencing was done on patients that had shown CD8+CD57+ cell expansion by flow cytometry. Receipt of therapy had not occurred in any patient by the time of blood sampling. TCR beta VDJ and CDR3 were profiled, and genomic DNA was the template. MiXCR, applied by TCRdb to the reads, yields one record per CDR3 protein. Counted here are 160,000 or so distinct CDR3 sequences, 40% to 50% occurring once; the ten biggest clones make up approximately 3%.

Sequencing input: sorted CD4+, CD8+, or CD8+CD57+ T cells (not recorded which) from PBMCs. V is TRBV6-5 and J is TRBJ1-5; D not resolved. The TCR sequence derives from a human donor with aplastic anemia. CDR3 in DNA: TGTGCCAGCAGTTGGGGTGGTGGCAGCAATCAGCCCCAGCATTTT. This encodes CASSWGGGSNQPQHF.